These 22 T cell receptor beta chains came from one sample sequenced in a study of T cell repertoires in cytomegalovirus infection. Via MiXCR, TCRdb re-called the reads, giving one row per CDR3 protein. The sample holds 110,000 or so distinct CDR3 sequences, roughly 30% seen once. No antigens are known for them. This material consisted of CD8+ T cells from cultured PBMCs, taken from culture after CMV antigen stimulation. The receptor set was obtained from a human donor in good health (CMV status not recorded). Some clones in this sample may be carry-over from other donors' samples.

The rearrangement joins TRBV6-1 to TRBJ2-5; possible D gene TRBD1, 6 bases. Germline V gene lookup returns CDR1 MNHNS and CDR2 SASEGT. The CDR3 covers 15 residues. V shed 5 bases and J shed 4 bases, with 17 bases lying between them. CDR3 amino acids: CASSLNRVGGETQYF. For the CDR3, the DNA is TGTGCCAGCAGTCTTAACAGGGTTGGAGGAGAGACCCAGTACTTC.

The chain recombines TRBV11-2 with TRBJ1-5; D gene uncertain. The V end lost 5 bases, the J end lost 0 bases, and 14 bases lay between the germline ends. This CDR3 spans 16 amino acids. Per the germline V gene, CDR1 is SGHAT and CDR2 is FQNNGV. The CDR3 nucleotides read TGTGCCAGCAGCCCCTTTGGGGTGTATAGCAATCAGCCCCAGCATTTT. Its translation: CASSPFGVYSNQPQHF.

V and J are TRBV7-4 and TRBJ2-1, with TRBD1 matching 11 bases. Looked up from germline, CDR1 is SGHVT and CDR2 is SQSDAQ. This CDR3 is built from 16 residues. With V trimmed by 5 bases and J by 3 bases, 6 bases remained unmatched. The CDR3 coding sequence is TGTGCCAGCAGCAAAACCGGGACAGGGGGCTACAATGAGCAGTTCTTC. As protein: CASSKTGTGGYNEQFF.

Only a few counts were recorded for this clonotype. This chain links TRBV2 with TRBJ2-2; 8 positions agree with TRBD2. Germline CDR1 SNHLY, CDR2 FYNNEI. CDR3 length: 16 amino acids. The J segment lost 6 bases and the V segment lost 3 bases, leaving 9 bases of the junction unmatched. The CDR3 here is CASSDISGAVAGELFF. The CDR3 region has the DNA TGTGCCAGCAGTGATATTAGCGGGGCCGTCGCCGGGGAGCTGTTTTTT. Filled out from reference TRBV2 and TRBJ2-2, the complete variable domain reads EPEVTQTPSHQVTQMGQEVILRCVPISNHLYFYWYRQILGQKVEFLVSFYNNEISEKSEIFDDQFSVERPDGSNFTLKIRSTKLEDSAMYFCASSDISGAVAGELFFGEGSRLTVL.

This clonotype has only a few counts. This chain uses TRBV6-6 with TRBJ1-2; D not certain. This CDR3 comprises 16 residues. Trimming pared 0 bases from V and 0 bases from J, leaving 11 bases between. CDR1 and CDR2 (germline): MNHNY, SVGAGI (reference sequence). CDR3 sequence (DNA): TGTGCCAGCAGTTACTCGATTTCGGGTACTAACTATGGCTACACCTTC. Protein sequence: CASSYSISGTNYGYTF.

This clonotype was seen a few times. DNA of the CDR3: TGTGCCAGCAGCGTAGAAGGGGCCGGCGGCCACGAGCAGTACTTC. Its protein is CASSVEGAGGHEQYF. This chain uses TRBV9 with TRBJ2-7; TRBD1 is a possible D gene (5 bases). Looked up from germline, CDR1 is SGDLS and CDR2 is YYNGEE. The CDR3 is 15 amino acids. V dropped 0 bases and J dropped 5 bases, with 15 bases sitting between them. The complete variable domain, with remaining parts taken from reference TRBV9 and TRBJ2-7, reads DSGVTQTPKHLITATGQRVTLRCSPRSGDLSVYWYQQSLDQGLQFLIQYYNGEERAKGNILERFSAQQFPDLHSELNLSSLELGDSALYFCASSVEGAGGHEQYFGPGTRLTVT.

As for this clonotype: Germline is not matched at one junction end, which may reflect a read error. V usage is TRBV7-9 and J usage is TRBJ2-7, with D perhaps TRBD1 or TRBD2 (5 bases each). The CDR3 spans 15 residues. Germline CDR1 is SEHNR and CDR2 is FQNEAQ (reference sequence). In DNA form, the CDR3 reads TGTGCCAGCAGCCGACCCGTGGGACGGACCTACGAGCAGTGCTTC. Translation gives CASSRPVGRTYEQCF.

This clonotype was seen a handful of times. V is TRBV11-2 and J is TRBJ2-2; unclear D gene. This CDR3 is 14 amino acids long. Trimming shortened V by 5 bases and J by 7 bases, and 14 bases separated the two germline ends. The germline V gene encodes CDR1 SGHAT and CDR2 FQNNGV. CDR3 amino acids: CASSPQYQIGELFF. CDR3 DNA sequence: TGTGCCAGCAGCCCTCAGTATCAAATCGGGGAGCTGTTTTTT.

V and J are TRBV5-1 and TRBJ2-1; 11 bases line up with TRBD1. The CDR3 has 17 amino acids. V shed 2 bases and J 6 bases; nucleotides not matched to a gene: 10. The germline V gene has CDR1 SGHRS and CDR2 YFSETQ. CDR3 protein: CASSFGDRDRGFNEQFF. The CDR3 DNA follows: TGCGCCAGCAGCTTTGGGGACCGGGACAGGGGGTTCAATGAGCAGTTCTTC.

The rearrangement links TRBV12-5 to TRBJ2-3; 8 nucleotides line up with TRBD1. There are 15 residues in the CDR3. The V and J ends lost 4 bases and 3 bases, in that order; junction bases with no gene match: 6. CDR1 and CDR2 from the germline V gene are LGHNT and FRNRAP. The CDR3 region is CASGWTGMRTDTQYF. The DNA of the CDR3 is TGTGCTAGTGGTTGGACAGGGATGAGAACAGATACGCAGTATTTT.

The chain recombines TRBV19 with TRBJ2-1; TRBD1 matches at 9 bases. With 5 bases clipped from V and 5 bases from J, the junction kept 7 bases outside the gene matches. The CDR3 is 15 residues long. CDR1 and CDR2 from the germline V gene are LNHDA and SQIVND (reference sequence). As DNA, the CDR3 is TGTGCCAGTAGTGCAACAGGGGGCTGGAACAATGAGCAGTTCTTC. Its protein is CASSATGGWNNEQFF.

J is TRBJ2-3 and V is TRBV27, with TRBD1 identical over 9 bases. V shed 4 bases and J 3 bases; nucleotides not matched to a gene: 5. The germline V gene has CDR1 MNHEY and CDR2 SMNVEV (reference sequence). CDR3 length: 15 residues. The CDR3, as DNA: TGTGCCAGCAGTTACCGGGACAGGGAAACAGATACGCAGTATTTT. This sequence encodes CASSYRDRETDTQYF.

This clonotype occurred many times. The chain links TRBV4-2 to TRBJ2-3; 9 nucleotides line up with TRBD2. The germline gives CDR1 LGHNA, CDR2 YNFKEQ. The CDR3 sequence is 16 residues long. J gave up 2 bases and V 1 base, and 4 bases lay outside the gene matches. The CDR3: CASSQGPSGVTDTQYF. The CDR3, as DNA: TGTGCCAGCAGCCAAGGCCCTAGCGGGGTCACAGATACGCAGTATTTT.

This clonotype appeared many times. The chain recombines TRBV7-2 with TRBJ1-1, with D perhaps TRBD1 (6 bases). CDR1 is SGHTA and CDR2 is FQGNSA in the germline V gene. V lost 4 bases and J 0 bases, leaving 9 bases between the germline ends. This CDR3 region has 14 residues. The CDR3 bases are TGTGCCAGCAGCTACTGGGGGCTGAACACTGAAGCTTTCTTT. Translated, it gives CASSYWGLNTEAFF.

This clonotype showed up just a few times. The V gene is TRBV3-1, the J gene TRBJ2-1; D could derive from TRBD1 or TRBD2 (5 bases each). V dropped 3 bases and J dropped 10 bases, with 13 bases sitting between them. Germline V gene sequence: CDR1 LGHDT, CDR2 YNNKEL (reference sequence). The length of the CDR3 is 13 residues. The CDR3 coding sequence is TGTGCCAGCAGCCAGGCCATGGGACGGGAGCAGTTCTTC. Protein product: CASSQAMGREQFF.

This chain links TRBV6-6 with TRBJ2-1, with D uncertain. Per germline, CDR1 MNHNY and CDR2 SVGAGI (reference sequence). The CDR3 is made up of 16 amino acids. Trimming took off 0 bases at V and 6 bases at J, with 15 bases between the two ends. In nucleotides, the CDR3 is TGTGCCAGCAGTTACTCCTGGGCTATCGGCTCCAATGAGCAGTTCTTC. Translated, it gives CASSYSWAIGSNEQFF.

The chain is built from TRBV7-8 and TRBJ2-5, with TRBD2 matching over 14 bases. This CDR3 has 16 residues. Germline V gene sequence: CDR1 SGHVS, CDR2 FQNEAQ. V lost 5 bases, J lost 4 bases, and 6 bases stayed unmatched. The CDR3 here is CASSDGLAGGRETQYF. For the CDR3, the DNA is TGTGCCAGCAGCGACGGACTAGCGGGGGGCCGAGAGACCCAGTACTTC. Together with reference TRBV7-8 and TRBJ2-5, the CDR3 gives the full variable domain: GAGVSQSPRYKVAKRGQDVALRCDPISGHVSLFWYQQALGQGPEFLTYFQNEAQLDKSGLPSDRFFAERPEGSVSTLKIQRTQQEDSAVYLCASSDGLAGGRETQYFGPGTRLLVL.

Concerning this clonotype: It is likely a read error, because the conserved phenylalanine at the end of the CDR3 is missing. V gene TRBV20-1 combines with J gene TRBJ2-3; 7 bases align to TRBD2. The germline gives CDR1 DFQATT, CDR2 SNEGSKA (reference sequence). J was trimmed by 0 bases and V by 5 bases; bases with no gene match: 8. The CDR3 spans 15 residues. For the CDR3, the DNA is TGCAGTGCTTCCCCAGAAGCGGGGAGCACAGATACGCAGTATATT. Translation: CSASPEAGSTDTQYI.

There are a few counts of this clonotype. This rearrangement joins TRBV19 to TRBJ2-7; 8 bases map to TRBD1. After removal of 4 bases from V and 2 bases from J, the junction contained 4 bases not matched to a gene. Germline-derived CDR1 and CDR2 are LNHDA and SQIVND (reference sequence). CDR3 length: 14 residues. CDR3 nucleotides: TGTGCCAGTAGTACACGGGACAGGCCCTACGAGCAGTACTTC. Residues: CASSTRDRPYEQYF.

This chain connects TRBV19 to TRBJ2-3; D not resolved. This CDR3 has 13 amino acids. Germline loops: CDR1 LNHDA, CDR2 SQIVND (reference sequence). The germline V and J ends were trimmed by 3 bases and 2 bases, with 6 bases remaining between them. The CDR3 DNA reads TGTGCCAGTAGTATTTTTGACACAGATACGCAGTATTTT. This translates into CASSIFDTDTQYF. The full variable domain, its missing parts supplied by reference TRBV19 and TRBJ2-3, is DGGITQSPKYLFRKEGQNVTLSCEQNLNHDAMYWYRQDPGQGLRLIYYSQIVNDFQKGDIAEGYSVSREKKESFPLTVTSAQKNPTAFYLCASSIFDTDTQYFGPGTRLTVL.

This clonotype was found a few times. CDR3 region: CASRGRGNTEAFF. DNA of the CDR3: TGTGCCAGCAGGGGGAGGGGGAACACTGAAGCTTTCTTT. V is TRBV28 and J is TRBJ1-1; D is perhaps TRBD1 (5 bases). With 6 bases removed from V and 1 base from J, the gap between germline ends came to 9 bases. CDR1 is MDHEN and CDR2 is SYDVKM in the germline V gene. The CDR3 runs 13 residues.

This chain links TRBV4-1 with TRBJ2-7; D unclear. Germline CDR1 and CDR2: MGHRA and YSYEKL. The CDR3 extends over 13 amino acids. V gave up 0 bases and J gave up 0 bases, with 3 bases separating them. CDR3 DNA sequence: TGCGCCAGCAGCCAAGATAACTCCTACGAGCAGTACTTC. Translation gives CASSQDNSYEQYF.